What follows are 22 T cell receptor beta chains derived from one specimen sequenced in a study of blood T cell repertoires in COVID-19. Only in-frame clones appear in the TCRdb table, and some are missing; sequencing was by immunoSEQ multiplex PCR. Of over 150,000 clones in the sample, 78% were seen once. Material: peripheral blood. The receptor set was obtained from a man older than 75 with acute or convalescent COVID-19.

V is TRBV9 and J is TRBJ1-6; tentative D call: TRBD1 (5 bases). Germline assignment: CDR1 SGDLS and CDR2 YYNGEE. The V end was cut by 4 bases, the J end by 5 bases, with 13 bases between. The CDR3 spans 15 residues. CDR3 bases: TGTGCCAGCAGCACCCAGGGAATGCATAATTCACCCCTCCACTTT. Residues: CASSTQGMHNSPLHF.

The chain joins TRBV9 to TRBJ2-2; TRBD2 matches 9 bases. The CDR3 loop spans 16 amino acids. The J segment lost 8 bases and the V segment lost 0 bases, leaving 8 bases of the junction unmatched. Germline assignment: CDR1 SGDLS and CDR2 YYNGEE. CDR3 DNA sequence: TGTGCCAGCAGCGTAGCTACTGCGGGGGGGCCAGGGGAGCTGTTTTTT. This translates into CASSVATAGGPGELFF.

The J gene is TRBJ2-1, the V gene TRBV15; D not resolved. The CDR3 covers 14 residues. V lost 1 base to trimming and J lost 3 bases, with 7 bases between them. In germline, CDR1 is LNHNV, CDR2 YYDKDF (reference sequence). The CDR3 region is CATSRVGNYNEQFF. DNA for the CDR3: TGTGCCACCAGCAGAGTTGGCAACTACAATGAGCAGTTCTTC.

The chain is built from TRBV9 and TRBJ2-5; D unresolved. The CDR3 covers 14 residues. Germline V gives CDR1 SGDLS, CDR2 YYNGEE. V lost 3 bases and J 7 bases, leaving 16 bases between the germline ends. This CDR3 reads CASSADSYGGTQYF. The CDR3 nucleotides read TGTGCCAGCAGCGCCGACTCATACGGTGGGACCCAGTACTTC.

The rearrangement uses TRBV24-1 and TRBJ2-1, with 9 bases aligning to TRBD2. CDR3 length: 14 amino acids. Germline loops: CDR1 KGHDR, CDR2 SFDVKD. With 6 bases clipped from V and 8 bases from J, the junction kept 7 bases outside the gene matches. The chain's CDR3 is CATSKPGLAYEQFF. CDR3 coding DNA: TGTGCCACCAGTAAACCGGGACTAGCCTATGAGCAGTTCTTC.

The chain carries TRBV7-5 and TRBJ2-1; TRBD2 was called by the table and not checked on the DNA. TRBV7-5 is reported as a pseudogene. The CDR3 is 16 amino acids. CDR3 amino acids: CVRSLIKLAGYNEQFF. CDR3 nucleotides: TGTGTCAGAAGCTTAATTAAACTAGCGGGATACAATGAGCAGTTCTTC.

The chain recombines TRBV2 with TRBJ1-6, with D possibly matching TRBD1 (5 bases). CDR1 is SNHLY and CDR2 is FYNNEI in the germline V gene. The ends were cut back, 6 bases at V and 10 bases at J, with 13 bases in the middle. There are 13 residues in the CDR3. CDR3 DNA sequence: TGTGCCAGCAGCTTGGGACTACAGTCACCCCTCCACTTT. Amino acids: CASSLGLQSPLHF.

This rearrangement joins TRBV19 to TRBJ2-6; D perhaps matches TRBD1 (5 bases). The CDR3 is made up of 14 amino acids. Germline values: CDR1 LNHDA, CDR2 SQIVND (reference sequence). Deletions cut 10 bases from V and 1 base from J, with 11 bases between. The CDR3 region is CAIGDLSGANVLTF. The CDR3 nucleotides are TGTGCCATAGGGGATCTTTCTGGGGCCAACGTCCTGACTTTC. Looking up the rest from reference TRBV19 and TRBJ2-6 gives the full variable domain: DGGITQSPKYLFRKEGQNVTLSCEQNLNHDAMYWYRQDPGQGLRLIYYSQIVNDFQKGDIAEGYSVSREKKESFPLTVTSAQKNPTAFYLCAIGDLSGANVLTFGAGSRLTVL.

The rearrangement links TRBV24-1 to TRBJ1-5; 9 bases align to TRBD1. V was clipped by 5 bases and J by 5 bases; unmatched bases: 9. CDR3 length equals 16 residues. The germline CDR1 and CDR2 sequences are KGHDR and SFDVKD. CDR3 nucleotides: TGTGCCACCAGTGCCCCGGGGGGACAGGGTCATCAGCCCCAGCATTTT. As protein: CATSAPGGQGHQPQHF.

The chain joins TRBV24-1 to TRBJ2-3; a possible D gene is TRBD2 (5 bases). The V gene lost 4 bases and the J gene lost 9 bases, with 16 bases spanning the gap. Per germline, CDR1 KGHDR and CDR2 SFDVKD. CDR3 length equals 14 residues. This CDR3 is CATSDPGLYRTQYF. CDR3 DNA: TGTGCCACCAGTGACCCAGGACTTTATAGGACGCAGTATTTT.

The table lists this clone with many counts. This rearrangement joins TRBV24-1 to TRBJ1-4; D is ambiguous. The CDR3 loop spans 16 amino acids. Germline loops: CDR1 KGHDR, CDR2 SFDVKD. The germline V and J ends were trimmed by 1 base and 1 base, with 9 bases remaining between them. The CDR3 protein is CATSDFFVRTNEKLFF. The CDR3 bases are TGTGCCACCAGTGATTTTTTTGTTCGAACTAATGAAAAACTGTTTTTT.

This chain uses TRBV11-3 with TRBJ2-2; TRBD1 might be the D (7 bases). CDR1 SGHNT and CDR2 YENEEA come from the germline V gene. This CDR3 has 16 amino acids. V lost 1 base to trimming and J lost 5 bases, with 14 bases between them. Written as DNA, the CDR3 is TGTGCCAGCAGCTTAGGCGTACAGGGGAGGACCGGGGAGCTGTTTTTT. This gives the protein CASSLGVQGRTGELFF. Full variable domain (remainder filled in from reference TRBV11-3 and TRBJ2-2): EAGVVQSPRYKIIEKKQPVAFWCNPISGHNTLYWYLQNLGQGPELLIRYENEEAVDDSQLPKDRFSAERLKGVDSTLKIQPAELGDSAVYLCASSLGVQGRTGELFFGEGSRLTVL.

V gene TRBV7-2 combines with J gene TRBJ2-1, with 8 bases matching TRBD2. The J segment lost 7 bases and the V segment lost 5 bases, leaving 13 bases of the junction unmatched. Germline assignment: CDR1 SGHTA and CDR2 FQGNSA. This CDR3 spans 16 amino acids. CDR3 region: CASSPSVGGARNEQFF. CDR3 sequence (DNA): TGTGCCAGCAGCCCTAGTGTCGGGGGGGCCCGAAATGAGCAGTTCTTC.

The gene calls are TRBV7-2 and TRBJ2-3; D is unresolved. Trimming took off 5 bases at V and 2 bases at J, with 8 bases between the two ends. From germline, CDR1 is SGHTA and CDR2 FQGNSA. This CDR3 region has 13 residues. This chain's CDR3 is CASSTTVTDTQYF. CDR3 bases: TGTGCCAGCAGCACAACAGTCACAGATACGCAGTATTTT. Filled out from reference TRBV7-2 and TRBJ2-3, the complete variable domain reads GAGVSQSPSNKVTEKGKDVELRCDPISGHTALYWYRQSLGQGLEFLIYFQGNSAPDKSGLPSDRFSAERTGGSVSTLTIQRTQQEDSAVYLCASSTTVTDTQYFGPGTRLTVL.

This clone occurred once. V is TRBV5-1 and J is TRBJ1-5; TRBD1 matches at 7 bases. CDR1 is SGHRS, CDR2 YFSETQ, per germline. V shed 2 bases and J 4 bases; nucleotides not matched to a gene: 6. The CDR3 is 15 residues long. CDR3 loop: CASSFTPGGNQPQHF. The CDR3 DNA reads as TGCGCCAGCAGCTTTACCCCAGGGGGAAATCAGCCCCAGCATTTT.

The chain joins TRBV12-3 or TRBV12-4 to TRBJ2-3; no reliable D call. The CDR3 is made up of 11 amino acids. V dropped 7 bases and J dropped 5 bases, with 7 bases sitting between them. CDR3 in amino acids: CASTARDTQYF. The CDR3 DNA follows: TGTGCCAGCACTGCTAGAGATACGCAGTATTTT.

The chain joins TRBV18 to TRBJ1-5; no reliable D call. CDR1 and CDR2 (germline): KGHSH, LQKENI. V lost 4 bases, J lost 1 base, and 5 bases lay in between. The CDR3 consists of 13 residues. CDR3 region: CASSHGSNQPQHF. The DNA for the CDR3 is TGTGCCAGCTCACACGGGAGCAATCAGCCCCAGCATTTT.

This chain joins TRBV4-3 and TRBJ2-7; unclear D gene. The CDR3 totals 17 residues. V shed 2 bases and J shed 2 bases, with 19 bases lying between them. Germline values: CDR1 LGHNA, CDR2 YSLEER. CDR3 protein: CASSQYYDNANTYEQYF. In DNA form, the CDR3 reads TGCGCCAGCAGCCAATATTACGACAATGCAAACACCTACGAGCAGTACTTC.

This sequence joins TRBV5-1 and TRBJ2-5, with 10 bases matching TRBD2. With V trimmed by 4 bases and J by 1 base, 7 bases remained unmatched. The CDR3 length is 16 residues. CDR1 and CDR2 (germline): SGHRS, YFSETQ. The CDR3 bases are TGCGCCAGCAGCACTGGACTAGCGGAACCCCAAGAGACCCAGTACTTC. It translates to CASSTGLAEPQETQYF.

J is TRBJ1-1 and V is TRBV6-6, with TRBD1 identical over 8 bases. Germline V CDR1 and CDR2: MNHNY, SVGAGI (reference sequence). Trimming cost V 5 bases and J 0 bases; bases outside gene matches: 8. The CDR3 runs to 16 residues. The CDR3 loop is CASSIRQGPLNTEAFF. CDR3 nucleotide sequence: TGTGCCAGCAGTATCAGACAGGGGCCGCTGAACACTGAAGCTTTCTTT.

The chain recombines TRBV7-3 with TRBJ1-2; D perhaps matches TRBD1 (6 bases). The V end was cut by 6 bases, the J end by 7 bases, with 18 bases between. Germline V lookup: CDR1 SGHTA, CDR2 FQGTGA. The CDR3 consists of 14 residues. CDR3 nucleotide sequence: TGTGCCAGCAGACCAGGGGATGGGATGGGTGGCTACACCTTC. It is translated as CASRPGDGMGGYTF.

This clone has a count of ten or more. This chain connects TRBV29-1 to TRBJ2-1, with 9 bases matching TRBD1. Germline loops: CDR1 SQVTM, CDR2 ANQGSEA. This CDR3 region has 13 residues. With 1 base clipped from V and 8 bases from J, the junction kept 3 bases outside the gene matches. Here the CDR3 reads CSVEVRQGDEQFF. In DNA, the CDR3 is TGCAGCGTTGAAGTAAGACAGGGGGATGAGCAGTTCTTC.